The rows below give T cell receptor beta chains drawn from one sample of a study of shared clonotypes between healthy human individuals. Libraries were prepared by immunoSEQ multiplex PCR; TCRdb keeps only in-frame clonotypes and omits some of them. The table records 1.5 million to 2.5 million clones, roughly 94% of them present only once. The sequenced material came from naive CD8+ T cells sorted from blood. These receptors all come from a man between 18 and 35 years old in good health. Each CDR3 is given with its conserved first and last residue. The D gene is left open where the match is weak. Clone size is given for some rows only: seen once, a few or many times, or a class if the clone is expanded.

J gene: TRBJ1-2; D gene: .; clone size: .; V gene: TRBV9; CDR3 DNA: TGTGCCAGCAGCGTAGGATCGGAATTGGGTTCAACTAACTATGGCTACACCTTC; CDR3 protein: CASSVGSELGSTNYGYTF
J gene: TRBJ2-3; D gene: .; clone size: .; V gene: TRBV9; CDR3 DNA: TGTGCCAGCAGCGTAGGCCCTAATACGCAGTATTTT; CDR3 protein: CASSVGPNTQYF
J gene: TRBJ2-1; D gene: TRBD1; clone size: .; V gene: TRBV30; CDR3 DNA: TGTGCCTGGAGACAGGGGATGAGCTCCTACAATGAGCAGTTCTTC; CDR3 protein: CAWRQGMSSYNEQFF
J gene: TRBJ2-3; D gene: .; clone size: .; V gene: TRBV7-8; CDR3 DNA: TGTGCCAGCAGCTTAGGCCGGGGGGCTCCTGATACGCAGTATTTT; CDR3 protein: CASSLGRGAPDTQYF
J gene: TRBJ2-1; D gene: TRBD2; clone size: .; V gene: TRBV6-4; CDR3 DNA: TGTGCCAGCAGTTATAGCGGGGAAGCCTACAATGAGCAGTTCTTC; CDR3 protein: CASSYSGEAYNEQFF
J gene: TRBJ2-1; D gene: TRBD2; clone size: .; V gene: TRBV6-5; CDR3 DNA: TGTGCCAGCAGTTATAGGACTAGCGGGAACAATGAGCAGTTCTTC; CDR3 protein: CASSYRTSGNNEQFF
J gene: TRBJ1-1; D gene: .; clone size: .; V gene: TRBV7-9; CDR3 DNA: TGTGCCAGCAGCTTAGTGCGGACAGAATACACTGAAGCTTTCTTT; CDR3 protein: CASSLVRTEYTEAFF
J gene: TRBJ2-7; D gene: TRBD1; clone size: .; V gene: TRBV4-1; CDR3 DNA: TGCGCCAGCAGCCTAATTCTGGACAGGGCCTCCGAGCAGTACTTC; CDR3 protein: CASSLILDRASEQYF
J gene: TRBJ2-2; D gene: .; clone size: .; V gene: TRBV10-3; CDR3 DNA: TGTGCCATCAGTGACCCCAGCCGGGCCGCGGGGGGGGAGCTGTTTTTT; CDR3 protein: CAISDPSRAAGGELFF
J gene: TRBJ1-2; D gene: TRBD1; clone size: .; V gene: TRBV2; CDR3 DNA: TGTGCCAGCATTTCGGACAGGGGGTATGGCTACACCTTC; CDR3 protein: CASISDRGYGYTF
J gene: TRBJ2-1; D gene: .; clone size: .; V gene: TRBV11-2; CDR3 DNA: TGTGCCAGCAGTAGTGACAGAGGGATTACCAATGAGCAGTTCTTC; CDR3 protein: CASSSDRGITNEQFF
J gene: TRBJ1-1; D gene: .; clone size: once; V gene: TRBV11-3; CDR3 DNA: TGTGCCAGCAGCGCCGCAGGGGTCCGGAGCACTGAAGCTTTCTTT; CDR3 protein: CASSAAGVRSTEAFF
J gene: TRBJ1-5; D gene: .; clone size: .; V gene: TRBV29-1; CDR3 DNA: TGCAGCGCCCAACAGGGATCGGGTCAATCCCAGCATTTT; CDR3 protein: CSAQQGSGQSQHF
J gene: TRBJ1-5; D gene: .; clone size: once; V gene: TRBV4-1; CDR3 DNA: TGCGCCAGCAGCCAAGATCTAAGCGGCGGCCGACAGCCCCAGCATTTT; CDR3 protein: CASSQDLSGGRQPQHF
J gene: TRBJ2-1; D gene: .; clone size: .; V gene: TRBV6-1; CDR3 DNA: TGTGCCAGCAGTGAACTAGGACCCACGAGTGAGCAGTTCTTC; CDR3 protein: CASSELGPTSEQFF
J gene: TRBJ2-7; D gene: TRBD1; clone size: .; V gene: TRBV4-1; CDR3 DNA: TGCGCCAGCAGCCCCAAGCCGGACAGGAGCTCCTACGAGCAGTACTTC; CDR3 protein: CASSPKPDRSSYEQYF
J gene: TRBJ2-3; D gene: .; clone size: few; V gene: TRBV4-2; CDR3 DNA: TGTGCCAGCACCCAGGGAGATACGCAGTATTTT; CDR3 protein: CASTQGDTQYF
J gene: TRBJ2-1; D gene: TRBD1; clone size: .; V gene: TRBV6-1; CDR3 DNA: TGTGCCAGCAGGTTAACAGGGGCCGCCTACAATGAGCAGTTCTTC; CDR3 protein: CASRLTGAAYNEQFF
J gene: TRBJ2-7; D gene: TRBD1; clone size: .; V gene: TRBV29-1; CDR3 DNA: TGCAGCGTTGAAGATCGGGGACAGGGAGACTACGAGCAGTACTTC; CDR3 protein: CSVEDRGQGDYEQYF
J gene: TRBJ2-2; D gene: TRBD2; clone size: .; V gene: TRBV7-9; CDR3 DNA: TGTGCCAGCAGCTTAATAAGCGGGAGAATCTCCGGGGAGCTGTTTTTT; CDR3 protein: CASSLISGRISGELFF
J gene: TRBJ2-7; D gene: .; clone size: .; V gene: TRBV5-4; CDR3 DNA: TGTGCCAGCAGCTTGGGGGACATCGGCGAGCAGTACTTC; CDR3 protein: CASSLGDIGEQYF
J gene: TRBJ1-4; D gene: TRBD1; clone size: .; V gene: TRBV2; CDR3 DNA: TGTGCCAGCAGTACGAGACAGGGTATCGATGAAAAACTGTTTTTT; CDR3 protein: CASSTRQGIDEKLFF
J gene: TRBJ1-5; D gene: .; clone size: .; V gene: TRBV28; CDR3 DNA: TGTGCCAGCAGTTCACCGCCGGCAGGGCAAAATCAGCCCCAGCATTTT; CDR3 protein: CASSSPPAGQNQPQHF
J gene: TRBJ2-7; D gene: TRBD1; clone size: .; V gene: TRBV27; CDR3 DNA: TGTGCCAGCAGTTTAAGGGGACAGGGGACCTACGAGCAGTACTTC; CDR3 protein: CASSLRGQGTYEQYF
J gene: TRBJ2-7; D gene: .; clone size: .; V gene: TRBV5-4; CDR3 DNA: TGTGCCAGCAGCTTGGCCGGCGGGACAGCAGATTACGAGCAGTACTTC; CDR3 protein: CASSLAGGTADYEQYF
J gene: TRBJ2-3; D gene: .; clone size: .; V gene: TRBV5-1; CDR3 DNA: TGCGCCAGCAGCTTTACAGGGATCACAGATACGCAGTATTTT; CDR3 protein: CASSFTGITDTQYF
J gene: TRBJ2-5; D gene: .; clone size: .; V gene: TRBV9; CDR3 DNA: TGTGCCAGCAGCCAAACGGATGGGACCCAGTACTTC; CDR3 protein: CASSQTDGTQYF
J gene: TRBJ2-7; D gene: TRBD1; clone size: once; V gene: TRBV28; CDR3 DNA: TGTGCCAGCAGGATCGGGACAGTTCCCTACGAGCAGTACTTC; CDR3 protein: CASRIGTVPYEQYF
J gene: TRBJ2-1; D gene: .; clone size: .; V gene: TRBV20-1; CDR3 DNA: TGCAGTGCTAGGGCGGTTACCGAGCAGTTCTTC; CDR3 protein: CSARAVTEQFF
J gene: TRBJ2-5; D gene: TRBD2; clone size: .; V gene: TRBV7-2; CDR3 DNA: TGTGCCAGCACCCAGGGGGCTAGCGGGAGGGGAGAGACCCAGTACTTC; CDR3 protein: CASTQGASGRGETQYF
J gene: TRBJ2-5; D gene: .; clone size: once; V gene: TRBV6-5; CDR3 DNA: TGTGCCAGCAGTTCAACAGGACCGCAAGAGACCCAGTACTTC; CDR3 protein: CASSSTGPQETQYF
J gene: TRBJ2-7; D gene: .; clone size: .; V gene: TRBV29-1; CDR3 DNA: TGCAGCGTTGAAGGGGGTGGGTCCGAGCAGTACTTC; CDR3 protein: CSVEGGGSEQYF
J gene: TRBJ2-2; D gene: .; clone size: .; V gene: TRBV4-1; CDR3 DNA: TGCGCCAGCAGCCCACGGACAATCGGGGAGCTGTTTTTT; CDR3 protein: CASSPRTIGELFF
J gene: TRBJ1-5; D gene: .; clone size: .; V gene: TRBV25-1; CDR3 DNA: TGTGCCAGCAGTGAGGGGTATCAGCCCCAGCATTTT; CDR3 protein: CASSEGYQPQHF
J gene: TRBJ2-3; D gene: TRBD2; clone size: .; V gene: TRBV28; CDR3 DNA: TGTGCCAGCAGTTCGCCACTCGGGGGGATGAGCACAGATACGCAGTATTTT; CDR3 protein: CASSSPLGGMSTDTQYF
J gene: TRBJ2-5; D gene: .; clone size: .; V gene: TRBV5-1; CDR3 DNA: TGCGCCAGCAGCTCCTGGGTCCAAGAGACCCAGTACTTC; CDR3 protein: CASSSWVQETQYF
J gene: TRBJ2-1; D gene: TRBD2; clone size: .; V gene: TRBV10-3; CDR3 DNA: TGTGCCACTGCGGGACTAGCGGGTAATGAGCAGTTCTTC; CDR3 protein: CATAGLAGNEQFF
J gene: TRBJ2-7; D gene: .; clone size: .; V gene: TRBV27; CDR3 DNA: TGTGCCAGCAGCCCCAGGGGACCAGGGTCCTACGAGCAGTACTTC; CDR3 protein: CASSPRGPGSYEQYF
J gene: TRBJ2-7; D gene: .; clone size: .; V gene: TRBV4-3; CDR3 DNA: TGCGCCAGCAGCCCCTATAGTGGGGGCTACGAGCAGTACTTC; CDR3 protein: CASSPYSGGYEQYF
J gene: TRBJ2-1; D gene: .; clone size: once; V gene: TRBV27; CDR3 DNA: TGTGCCAGCAGTTTATCCCTCGGTGAAGCGGTCTCCTACAATGAGCAGTTCTTC; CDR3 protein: CASSLSLGEAVSYNEQFF
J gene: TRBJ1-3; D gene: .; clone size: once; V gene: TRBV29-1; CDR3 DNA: TGCAGCGGGTTCCTCTCTGGAAACACCATATATTTT; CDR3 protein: CSGFLSGNTIYF
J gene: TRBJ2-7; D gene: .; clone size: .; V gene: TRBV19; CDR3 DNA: TGTGCCAGTAGTGTTCGGGGACCGTCCTACGAGCAGTACTTC; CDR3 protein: CASSVRGPSYEQYF
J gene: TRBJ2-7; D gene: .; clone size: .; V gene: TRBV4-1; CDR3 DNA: TGCGCCAGCAGCCCTTCCGCGGACGGCTACGAGCAGTACTTC; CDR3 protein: CASSPSADGYEQYF
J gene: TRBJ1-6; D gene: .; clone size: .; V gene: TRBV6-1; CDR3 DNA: TGTGCCAGCAGTGAAGTGTCCGGCCTACCCCTCCACTTT; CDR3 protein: CASSEVSGLPLHF
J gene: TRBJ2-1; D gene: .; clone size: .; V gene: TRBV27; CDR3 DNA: TGTGCCAGCAGTGGACAGTTTGGCAATGAGCAGTTCTTC; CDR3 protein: CASSGQFGNEQFF
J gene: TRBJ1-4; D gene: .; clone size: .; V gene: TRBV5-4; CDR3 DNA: TGTGCCAGCAGCACCCGGGACTCAACTAATGAAAAACTGTTTTTT; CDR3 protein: CASSTRDSTNEKLFF
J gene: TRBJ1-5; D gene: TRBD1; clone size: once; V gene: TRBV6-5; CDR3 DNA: TGTGCCAGCAGCTTCGACAGGGATGGCAATCAGCCCCAGCATTTT; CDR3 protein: CASSFDRDGNQPQHF
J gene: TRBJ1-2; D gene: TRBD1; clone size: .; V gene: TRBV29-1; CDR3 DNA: TGCAGCGTTGAAGACGAAAGACAGGGGCGCTACACCTTC; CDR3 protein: CSVEDERQGRYTF
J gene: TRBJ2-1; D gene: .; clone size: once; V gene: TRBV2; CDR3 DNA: TGTGCCAGCAGTGAAAGAGGCGCCATAAACAATGAGCAGTTCTTC; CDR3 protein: CASSERGAINNEQFF
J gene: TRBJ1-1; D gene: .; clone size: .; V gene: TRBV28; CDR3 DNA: TGTGCCAGCAGTACCCCTGGGTGGGCTTTCTTT; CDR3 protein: CASSTPGWAFF
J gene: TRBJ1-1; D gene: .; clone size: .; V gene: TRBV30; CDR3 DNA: TGTGCCTGGAGTCCTTCCCAGAACACTGAAGCTTTCTTT; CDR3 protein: CAWSPSQNTEAFF